Detailed here is one T cell receptor (beta chain). Its antigen is not identified. The entry originates in a study of cytomegalovirus exposure and HLA in healthy donors. Whole-study results and caveats: Later analysis demonstrated an association between a missense DCLRE1C variant and TCR beta V- and J-gene trimming. HLA restriction was apparent for most CMV-associated TCR beta chains in a later analysis. Overall, some 160 TCR beta chains were annotated as cytomegalovirus-associated. The productive fraction for most TCR beta V segments was about 87% or about 30% in an earlier analysis.

A multiplex PCR was run with 60 Vbeta primers and 13 Jbeta primers. Clones were read by immunoSEQ multiplex PCR, and TCRdb kept only the in-frame ones, dropping some. The sample holds 140,000 to 150,000 clones, approximately 85% seen once. Germline V gene lookup returns CDR1 SGDLS and CDR2 YYNGEE. The CDR3 length is 16 residues. Deletions cut 2 bases from V and 0 bases from J, with 12 bases between. This clonotype was obtained from a woman aged 40 to 49 in good health and CMV-seronegative. The chain joins TRBV9 to TRBJ1-5; D is unclear. Specimen: PBMCs. In nucleotides, the CDR3 is TGTGCCAGCAGCGTTACGGACGGGAATAGCAATCAGCCCCAGCATTTT. As protein: CASSVTDGNSNQPQHF.